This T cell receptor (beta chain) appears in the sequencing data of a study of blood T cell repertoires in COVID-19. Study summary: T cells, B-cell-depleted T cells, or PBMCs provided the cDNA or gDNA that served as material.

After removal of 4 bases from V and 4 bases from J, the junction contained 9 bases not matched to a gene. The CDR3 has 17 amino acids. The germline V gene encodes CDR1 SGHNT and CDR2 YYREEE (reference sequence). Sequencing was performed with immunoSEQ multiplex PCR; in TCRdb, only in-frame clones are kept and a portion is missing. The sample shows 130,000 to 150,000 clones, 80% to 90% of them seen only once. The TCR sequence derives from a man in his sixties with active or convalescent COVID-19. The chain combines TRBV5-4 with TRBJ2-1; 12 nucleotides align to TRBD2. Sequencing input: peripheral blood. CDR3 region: CASSPILAGGNYNEQFF. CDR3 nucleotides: TGTGCCAGCAGCCCTATTCTAGCGGGGGGGAATTACAATGAGCAGTTCTTC.